This T cell receptor (beta chain) appears in the sequencing data of a study of blood T cell repertoires in COVID-19. Trimming cost V 0 bases and J 0 bases, with 17 bases left between them. CDR1 is MNHEY and CDR2 is SVGEGT in the germline V gene. The CDR3 is 18 amino acids. Generated by immunoSEQ multiplex PCR, the TCRdb table keeps only in-frame clones and is missing some. The sample records about 69,000 clones, 85% to 90% being singletons. Sequenced sample: peripheral blood. The clonotype was recovered from an elderly man with acute or convalescent COVID-19. The chain recombines TRBV6-2 or TRBV6-3 with TRBJ1-1; unclear D gene. DNA of the CDR3: TGTGCCAGCAGTTACTCGGTAGGACTGAAATTGATGAACACTGAAGCTTTCTTT. This gives the protein CASSYSVGLKLMNTEAFF.